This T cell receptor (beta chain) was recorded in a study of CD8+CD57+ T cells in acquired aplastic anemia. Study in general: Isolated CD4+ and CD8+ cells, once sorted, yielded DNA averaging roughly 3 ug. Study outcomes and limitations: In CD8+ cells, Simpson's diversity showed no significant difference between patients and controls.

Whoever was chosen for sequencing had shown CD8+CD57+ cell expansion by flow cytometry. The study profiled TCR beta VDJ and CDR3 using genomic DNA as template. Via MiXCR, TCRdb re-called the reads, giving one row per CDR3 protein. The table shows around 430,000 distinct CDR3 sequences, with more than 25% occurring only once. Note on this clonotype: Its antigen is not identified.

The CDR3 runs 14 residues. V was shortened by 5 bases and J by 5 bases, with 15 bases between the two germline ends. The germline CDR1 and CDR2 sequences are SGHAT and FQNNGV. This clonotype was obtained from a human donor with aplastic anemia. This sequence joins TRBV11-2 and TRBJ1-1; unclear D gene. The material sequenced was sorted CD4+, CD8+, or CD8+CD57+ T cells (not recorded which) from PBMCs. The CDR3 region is CASSPDGRNTEAFF. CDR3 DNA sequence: TGTGCCAGCAGCCCAGATGGAAGGAATACTGAAGCTTTCTTT.